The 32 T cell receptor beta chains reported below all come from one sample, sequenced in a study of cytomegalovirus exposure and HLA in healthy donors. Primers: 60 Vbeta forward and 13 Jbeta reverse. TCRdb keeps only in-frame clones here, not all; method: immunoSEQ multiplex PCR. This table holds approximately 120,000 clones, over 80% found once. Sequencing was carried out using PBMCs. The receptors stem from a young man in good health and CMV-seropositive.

CDR3 sequence: CASSTPLGLNQPQHF. The CDR3 DNA sequence: TGTGCCAGTAGTACTCCCCTCGGTCTTAATCAGCCCCAGCATTTT. V is TRBV19 and J is TRBJ1-5; D not certain. The V gene lost 4 bases and the J gene lost 4 bases, with 14 bases spanning the gap. Germline values: CDR1 LNHDA, CDR2 SQIVND (reference sequence). The CDR3 totals 15 residues.

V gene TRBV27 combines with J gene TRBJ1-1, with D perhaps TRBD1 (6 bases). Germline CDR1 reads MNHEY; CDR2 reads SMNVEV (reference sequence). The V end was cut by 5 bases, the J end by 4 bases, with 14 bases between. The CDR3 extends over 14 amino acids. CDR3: CASSLTTGPTEAFF. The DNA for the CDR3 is TGTGCCAGCAGTCTAACCACAGGGCCCACTGAAGCTTTCTTT.

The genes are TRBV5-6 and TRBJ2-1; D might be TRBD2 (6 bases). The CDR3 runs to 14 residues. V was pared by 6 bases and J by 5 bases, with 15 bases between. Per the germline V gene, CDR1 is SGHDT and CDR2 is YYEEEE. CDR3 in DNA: TGTGCCAGCATCCTGTTGGGGGGAAACAATGAGCAGTTCTTC. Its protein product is CASILLGGNNEQFF.

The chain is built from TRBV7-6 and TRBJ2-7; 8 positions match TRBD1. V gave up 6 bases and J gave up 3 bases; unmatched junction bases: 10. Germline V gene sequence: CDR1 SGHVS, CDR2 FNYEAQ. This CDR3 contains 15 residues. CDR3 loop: CASSSGQGPNYEQYF. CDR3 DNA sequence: TGTGCCAGCAGTTCCGGACAGGGACCCAACTACGAGCAGTACTTC.

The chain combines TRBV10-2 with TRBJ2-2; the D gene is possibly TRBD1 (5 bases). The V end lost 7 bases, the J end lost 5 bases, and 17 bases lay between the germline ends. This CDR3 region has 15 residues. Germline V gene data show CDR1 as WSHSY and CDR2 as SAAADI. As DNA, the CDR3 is TGCGCCAGCAAAGGGTCAGGGATCGAAACCGGGGAGCTGTTTTTT. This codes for CASKGSGIETGELFF.

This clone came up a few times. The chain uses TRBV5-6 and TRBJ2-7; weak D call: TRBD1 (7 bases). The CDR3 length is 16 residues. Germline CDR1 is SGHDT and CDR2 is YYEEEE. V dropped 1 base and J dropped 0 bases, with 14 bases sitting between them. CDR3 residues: CASSLSGQGGSYEQYF. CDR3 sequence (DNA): TGTGCCAGCAGCTTGAGTGGGCAGGGGGGCTCCTACGAGCAGTACTTC.

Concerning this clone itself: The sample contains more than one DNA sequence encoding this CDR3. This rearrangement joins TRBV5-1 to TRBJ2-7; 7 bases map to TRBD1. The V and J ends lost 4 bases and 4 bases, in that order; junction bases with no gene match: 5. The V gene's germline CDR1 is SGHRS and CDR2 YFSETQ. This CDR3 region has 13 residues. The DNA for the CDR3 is TGCGCCAGCAGCCCCGGACAGGTTTACGAGCAGTACTTC. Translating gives CASSPGQVYEQYF. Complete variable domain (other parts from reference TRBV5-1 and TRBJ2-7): KAGVTQTPRYLIKTRGQQVTLSCSPISGHRSVSWYQQTPGQGLQFLFEYFSETQRNKGNFPGRFSGRQFSNSRSEMNVSTLELGDSALYLCASSPGQVYEQYFGPGTRLTVT.

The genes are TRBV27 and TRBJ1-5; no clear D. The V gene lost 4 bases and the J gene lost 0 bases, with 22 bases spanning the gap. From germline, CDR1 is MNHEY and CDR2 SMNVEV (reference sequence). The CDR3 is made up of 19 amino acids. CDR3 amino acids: CASSSATKAVSLSNQPQHF. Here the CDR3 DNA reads TGTGCCAGCAGTTCCGCCACTAAGGCTGTCAGCCTTAGCAATCAGCCCCAGCATTTT.

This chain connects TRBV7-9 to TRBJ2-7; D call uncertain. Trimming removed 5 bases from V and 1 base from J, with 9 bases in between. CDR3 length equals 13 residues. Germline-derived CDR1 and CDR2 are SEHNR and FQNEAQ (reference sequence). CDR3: CASSPPVSYEQYF. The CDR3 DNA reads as TGTGCCAGCAGCCCCCCAGTTTCCTACGAGCAGTACTTC.

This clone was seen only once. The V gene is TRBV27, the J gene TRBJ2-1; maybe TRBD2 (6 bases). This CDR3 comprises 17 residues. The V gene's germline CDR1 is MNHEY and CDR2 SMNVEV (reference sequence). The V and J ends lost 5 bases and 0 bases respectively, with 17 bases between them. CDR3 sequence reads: CASSVVWDLSSYNEQFF. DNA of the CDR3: TGTGCCAGCAGTGTCGTATGGGACTTAAGCTCCTACAATGAGCAGTTCTTC.

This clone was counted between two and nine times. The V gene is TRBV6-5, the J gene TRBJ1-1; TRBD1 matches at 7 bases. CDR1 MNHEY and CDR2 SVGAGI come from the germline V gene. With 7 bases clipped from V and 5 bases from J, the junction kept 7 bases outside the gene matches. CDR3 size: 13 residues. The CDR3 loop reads CASIRQGRTEAFF. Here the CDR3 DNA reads TGTGCCAGCATTCGACAGGGAAGGACTGAAGCTTTCTTT.

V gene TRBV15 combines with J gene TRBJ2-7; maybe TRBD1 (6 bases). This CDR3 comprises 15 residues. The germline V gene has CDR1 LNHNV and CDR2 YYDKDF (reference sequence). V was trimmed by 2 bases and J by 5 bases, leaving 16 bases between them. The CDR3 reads CATSRPGTRSHEQYF. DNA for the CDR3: TGTGCCACCAGCAGACCGGGGACACGGAGCCACGAGCAGTACTTC.

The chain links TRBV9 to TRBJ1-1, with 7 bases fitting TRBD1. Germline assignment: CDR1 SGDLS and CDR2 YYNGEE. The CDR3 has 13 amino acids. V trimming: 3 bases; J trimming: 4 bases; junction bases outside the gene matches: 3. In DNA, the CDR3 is TGTGCCAGCAGCGCAGGGGGTAGCACTGAAGCTTTCTTT. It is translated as CASSAGGSTEAFF.

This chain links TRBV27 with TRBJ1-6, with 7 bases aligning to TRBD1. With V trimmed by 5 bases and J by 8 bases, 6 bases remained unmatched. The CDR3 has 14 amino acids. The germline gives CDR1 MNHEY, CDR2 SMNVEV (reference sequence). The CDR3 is CASSRTGLDSPLHF. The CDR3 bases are TGTGCCAGCAGTCGGACAGGCCTGGATTCACCCCTCCACTTT.

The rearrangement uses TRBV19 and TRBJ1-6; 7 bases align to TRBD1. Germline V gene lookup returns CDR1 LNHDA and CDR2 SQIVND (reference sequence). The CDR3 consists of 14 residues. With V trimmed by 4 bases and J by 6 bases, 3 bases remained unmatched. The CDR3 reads CASSTGQTNSPLHF. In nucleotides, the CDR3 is TGTGCCAGTAGTACGGGACAGACTAATTCACCCCTCCACTTT.

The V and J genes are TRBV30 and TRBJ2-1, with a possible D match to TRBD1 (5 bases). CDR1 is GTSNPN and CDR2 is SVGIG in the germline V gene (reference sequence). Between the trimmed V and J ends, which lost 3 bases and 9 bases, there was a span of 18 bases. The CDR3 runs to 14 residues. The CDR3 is CAWSLGRGSSEQFF. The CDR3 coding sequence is TGTGCCTGGAGCCTAGGAAGGGGCTCCAGTGAGCAGTTCTTC.

CDR3 DNA sequence: TGTGCCAGCAGCTTAGCGAGCAATTGGGAGGGGACTGAAGCTTTCTTT. This translates into CASSLASNWEGTEAFF. The gene calls are TRBV7-6 and TRBJ1-1; TRBD1 is a possible D gene (5 bases). The CDR3 consists of 16 residues. The germline V gene encodes CDR1 SGHVS and CDR2 FNYEAQ. Trimming stripped 0 bases from V and 5 bases from J, with 16 bases between.

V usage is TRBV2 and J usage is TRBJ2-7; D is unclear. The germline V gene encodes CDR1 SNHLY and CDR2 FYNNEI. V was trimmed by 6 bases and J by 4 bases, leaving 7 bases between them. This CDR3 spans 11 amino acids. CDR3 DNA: TGTGCCAGCAGCCTCTCGTACGAGCAGTACTTC. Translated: CASSLSYEQYF. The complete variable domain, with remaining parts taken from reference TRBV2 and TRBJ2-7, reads EPEVTQTPSHQVTQMGQEVILRCVPISNHLYFYWYRQILGQKVEFLVSFYNNEISEKSEIFDDQFSVERPDGSNFTLKIRSTKLEDSAMYFCASSLSYEQYFGPGTRLTVT.

The CDR3 DNA reads as TGTGCCAGCAGCACCACAGGGGGCCGGAGCAATCAGCCCCAGCATTTT. It specifies CASSTTGGRSNQPQHF. The chain joins TRBV21-1 to TRBJ1-5; the tabulated D call, TRBD1, remains unverified against the DNA. TRBV21-1 is designated a pseudogene. The CDR3 is made up of 16 amino acids.

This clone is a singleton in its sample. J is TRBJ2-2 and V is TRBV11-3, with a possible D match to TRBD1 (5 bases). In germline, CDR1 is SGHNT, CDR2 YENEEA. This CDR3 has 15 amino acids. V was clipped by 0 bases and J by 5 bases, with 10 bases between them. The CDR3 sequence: CASSLEGAGTGELFF. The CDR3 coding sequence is TGTGCCAGCAGCTTAGAAGGGGCCGGGACCGGGGAGCTGTTTTTT.

CDR3 amino acids: CASGGQGATGGELFF. As DNA, the CDR3 is TGTGCCAGCGGCGGACAGGGGGCCACGGGAGGGGAGCTGTTTTTT. The J gene is TRBJ2-2, the V gene TRBV6-5, with 11 bases lining up with TRBD1. This CDR3 has 15 amino acids. The germline V gene encodes CDR1 MNHEY and CDR2 SVGAGI. J was trimmed by 8 bases and V by 8 bases; bases with no gene match: 10.

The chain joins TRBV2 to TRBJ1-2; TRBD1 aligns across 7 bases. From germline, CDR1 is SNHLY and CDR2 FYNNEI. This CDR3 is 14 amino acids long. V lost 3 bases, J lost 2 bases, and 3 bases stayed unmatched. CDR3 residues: CASSEGTENYGYTF. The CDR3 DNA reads TGTGCCAGCAGTGAGGGGACAGAAAACTATGGCTACACCTTC.

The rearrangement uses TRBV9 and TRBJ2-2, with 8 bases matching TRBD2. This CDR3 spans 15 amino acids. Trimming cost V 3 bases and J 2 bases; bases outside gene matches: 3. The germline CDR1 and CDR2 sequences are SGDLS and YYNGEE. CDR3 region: CASSGGGPNTGELFF. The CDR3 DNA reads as TGTGCCAGCAGCGGCGGGGGGCCTAACACCGGGGAGCTGTTTTTT. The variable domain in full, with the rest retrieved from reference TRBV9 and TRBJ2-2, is DSGVTQTPKHLITATGQRVTLRCSPRSGDLSVYWYQQSLDQGLQFLIQYYNGEERAKGNILERFSAQQFPDLHSELNLSSLELGDSALYFCASSGGGPNTGELFFGEGSRLTVL.

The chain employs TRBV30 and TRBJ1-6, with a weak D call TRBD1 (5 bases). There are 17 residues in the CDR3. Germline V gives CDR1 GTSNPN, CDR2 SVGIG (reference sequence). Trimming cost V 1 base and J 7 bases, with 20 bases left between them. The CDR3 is CAWSDRTTLKLNSPLHF. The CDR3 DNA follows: TGTGCCTGGAGTGATAGGACAACCCTGAAGCTGAATTCACCCCTCCACTTT.

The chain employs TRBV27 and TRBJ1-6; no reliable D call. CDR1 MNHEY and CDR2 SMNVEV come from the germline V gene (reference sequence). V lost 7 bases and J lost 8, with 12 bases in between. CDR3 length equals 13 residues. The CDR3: CASKLGEDSPLHF. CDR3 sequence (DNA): TGTGCCAGCAAACTCGGGGAGGATTCACCCCTCCACTTT.

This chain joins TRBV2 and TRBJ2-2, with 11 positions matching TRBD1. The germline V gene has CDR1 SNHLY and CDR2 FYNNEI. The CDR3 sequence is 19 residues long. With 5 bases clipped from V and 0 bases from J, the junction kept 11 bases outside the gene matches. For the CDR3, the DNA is TGTGCCAGCAGTTTTTCCCCTCCGGGACAGGGGGCGAACACCGGGGAGCTGTTTTTT. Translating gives CASSFSPPGQGANTGELFF. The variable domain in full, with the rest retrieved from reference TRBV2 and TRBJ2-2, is EPEVTQTPSHQVTQMGQEVILRCVPISNHLYFYWYRQILGQKVEFLVSFYNNEISEKSEIFDDQFSVERPDGSNFTLKIRSTKLEDSAMYFCASSFSPPGQGANTGELFFGEGSRLTVL.

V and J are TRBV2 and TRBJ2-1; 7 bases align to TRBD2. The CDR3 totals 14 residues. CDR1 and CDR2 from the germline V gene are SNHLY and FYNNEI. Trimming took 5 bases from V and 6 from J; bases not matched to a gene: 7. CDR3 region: CASSLGRGGNEQFF. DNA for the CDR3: TGTGCCAGCAGTTTGGGGCGCGGGGGCAATGAGCAGTTCTTC.

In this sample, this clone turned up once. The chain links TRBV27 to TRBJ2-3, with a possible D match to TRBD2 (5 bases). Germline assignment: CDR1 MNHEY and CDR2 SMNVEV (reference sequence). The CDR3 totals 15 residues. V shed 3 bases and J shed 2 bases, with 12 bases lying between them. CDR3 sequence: CASSLDWANTDTQYF. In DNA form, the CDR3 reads TGTGCCAGCAGTTTGGACTGGGCGAACACAGATACGCAGTATTTT.

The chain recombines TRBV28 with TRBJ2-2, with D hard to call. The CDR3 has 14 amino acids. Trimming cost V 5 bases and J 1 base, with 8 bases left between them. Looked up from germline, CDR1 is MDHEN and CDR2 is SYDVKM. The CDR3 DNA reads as TGTGCCAGCAGTGCCGGGTGGAACACCGGGGAGCTGTTTTTT. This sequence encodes CASSAGWNTGELFF.

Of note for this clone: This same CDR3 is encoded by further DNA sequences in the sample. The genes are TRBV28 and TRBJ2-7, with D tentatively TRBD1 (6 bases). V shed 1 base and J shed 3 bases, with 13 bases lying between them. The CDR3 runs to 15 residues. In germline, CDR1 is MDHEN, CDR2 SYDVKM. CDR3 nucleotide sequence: TGTGCCAGCAGTTTATCGTCACAGGGTGACTACGAGCAGTACTTC. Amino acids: CASSLSSQGDYEQYF.

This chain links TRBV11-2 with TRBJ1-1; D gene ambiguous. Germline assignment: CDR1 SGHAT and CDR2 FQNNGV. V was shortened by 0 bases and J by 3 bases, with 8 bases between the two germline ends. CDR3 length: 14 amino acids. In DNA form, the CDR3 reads TGTGCCAGCAGCTTAGATCCGGCGGACACTGAAGCTTTCTTT. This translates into CASSLDPADTEAFF.

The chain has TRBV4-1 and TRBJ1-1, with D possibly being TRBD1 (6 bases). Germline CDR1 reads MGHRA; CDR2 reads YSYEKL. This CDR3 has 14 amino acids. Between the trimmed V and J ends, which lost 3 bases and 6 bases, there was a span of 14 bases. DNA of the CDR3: TGCGCCAGCAGCCAGGAACCACAGGGCCCTGAAGCTTTCTTT. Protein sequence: CASSQEPQGPEAFF.